Shown below are 9 T cell receptor beta chains from a single sample sequenced in a study of T cell changes during pregnancy in multiple sclerosis (dated by TCRdb to between 2018 and 2021). The library was built by means of the immunoSEQ multiplex PCR assay. In its TCRdb copy, this immuneACCESS table keeps in-frame sequences only and misses some clones. Where compared with another copy, unresolved V genes explain less than half of these, and the others have no known cause. A total of around 80,000 clones appear in this sample, around 94% of them only once. Roughly 0.93% of the sample is in the top ten clones. The input for sequencing was peripheral blood, taken in the second trimester of pregnancy. These receptors were obtained from a female donor in good health, enrolled as a control in a pregnancy study.

Note on this clone: One end of the junction does not line up with germline, which may come from a read error. The chain recombines TRBV6-5 with TRBJ2-1; D may be TRBD2 (5 bases). This CDR3 has 15 amino acids. Germline CDR1 reads MNHEY; CDR2 reads SVGAGI. CDR3 protein: CATSRGLTPANEQFF. The CDR3 bases are TGTGCCACCAGTCGTGGACTTACCCCCGCCAATGAGCAGTTCTTC.

The rearrangement links TRBV10-3 to TRBJ1-5; TRBD1 agrees at 7 bases. CDR1 and CDR2 from the germline V gene are ENHRY and SYGVKD. The CDR3 totals 14 residues. Unmatched junction bases numbered 6, after V lost 5 bases and J lost 5 bases. The DNA for the CDR3 is TGTGCCATCAGTCTAGGAGGGGGCGATCAGCCCCAGCATTTT. It codes for CAISLGGGDQPQHF.

The chain recombines TRBV4-1 with TRBJ1-5; a weak D match, TRBD1 (6 bases). The CDR3 sequence is 14 residues long. The germline V gene encodes CDR1 MGHRA and CDR2 YSYEKL. V lost 7 bases and J 2 bases, leaving 12 bases between the germline ends. The CDR3: CASKKQGRNQPQHF. In DNA, the CDR3 is TGCGCCAGCAAAAAACAGGGCCGCAATCAGCCCCAGCATTTT.

This clone appeared once. The chain recombines TRBV5-1 with TRBJ2-1; perhaps TRBD1 as D (6 bases). Germline CDR1 reads SGHRS; CDR2 reads YFSETQ. The CDR3 covers 15 residues. Trimming shortened V by 0 bases and J by 6 bases, and 13 bases separated the two germline ends. CDR3 in amino acids: CASSLEGGVGNEQFF. The CDR3 bases are TGCGCCAGCAGCTTGGAAGGGGGAGTTGGCAATGAGCAGTTCTTC. The full variable domain, rest sourced from reference TRBV5-1 and TRBJ2-1, is KAGVTQTPRYLIKTRGQQVTLSCSPISGHRSVSWYQQTPGQGLQFLFEYFSETQRNKGNFPGRFSGRQFSNSRSEMNVSTLELGDSALYLCASSLEGGVGNEQFFGPGTRLTVL.

CDR3 in DNA: TGCGCCAGCAGCCTATTACTAGCGGGTGGGAATGAGCAGTTCTTC. Translation gives CASSLLLAGGNEQFF. V is TRBV4-1 and J is TRBJ2-1; 9 bases match TRBD2. Trimming at V came to 4 bases and at J to 7 bases, leaving 8 bases not matched to a gene. This CDR3 is 15 amino acids long. Per the germline V gene, CDR1 is MGHRA and CDR2 is YSYEKL.

The chain recombines TRBV9 with TRBJ2-1; D is uncertain. Germline V gives CDR1 SGDLS, CDR2 YYNGEE. V shed 0 bases and J shed 7 bases, with 11 bases lying between them. The CDR3 contains 14 residues. The CDR3 protein is CASSVDLSYNEQFF. The CDR3 DNA follows: TGTGCCAGCAGCGTAGATCTTAGCTATAATGAGCAGTTCTTC.

This clone appeared once. The J gene is TRBJ1-4, the V gene TRBV28; D gene unclear. V was cut by 8 bases and J by 6 bases, with 19 bases left in between. CDR3 length: 15 residues. The germline V gene encodes CDR1 MDHEN and CDR2 SYDVKM. The CDR3 bases are TGTGCCAGCCAGGAAATGGGTGGGAGTGATGAAAAACTGTTTTTT. This encodes CASQEMGGSDEKLFF. The variable domain in full, completed from reference TRBV28 and TRBJ1-4, reads DVKVTQSSRYLVKRTGEKVFLECVQDMDHENMFWYRQDPGLGLRLIYFSYDVKMKEKGDIPEGYSVSREKKERFSLILESASTNQTSMYLCASQEMGGSDEKLFFGSGTQLSVL.

The genes are TRBV27 and TRBJ2-5; 11 positions match TRBD1. The J call could be wrong; TRBJ2-7 is a better fit for the DNA end. This CDR3 comprises 16 residues. Germline loops: CDR1 MNHEY, CDR2 SMNVEV (reference sequence). As DNA, the CDR3 is TGTGCCAGCAGTTTATACGCGGGACAGGGGGTTAGCGAGCAGTACTTC. This gives the protein CASSLYAGQGVSEQYF.

The J gene is TRBJ1-4, the V gene TRBV28; D is undetermined. The CDR3 spans 15 residues. V lost 6 bases and J 4 bases, leaving 15 bases between the germline ends. Germline V lookup: CDR1 MDHEN, CDR2 SYDVKM. CDR3 region: CASRYLGESNEKLFF. The CDR3 DNA reads as TGTGCCAGCAGGTACCTGGGAGAGAGTAATGAAAAACTGTTTTTT.